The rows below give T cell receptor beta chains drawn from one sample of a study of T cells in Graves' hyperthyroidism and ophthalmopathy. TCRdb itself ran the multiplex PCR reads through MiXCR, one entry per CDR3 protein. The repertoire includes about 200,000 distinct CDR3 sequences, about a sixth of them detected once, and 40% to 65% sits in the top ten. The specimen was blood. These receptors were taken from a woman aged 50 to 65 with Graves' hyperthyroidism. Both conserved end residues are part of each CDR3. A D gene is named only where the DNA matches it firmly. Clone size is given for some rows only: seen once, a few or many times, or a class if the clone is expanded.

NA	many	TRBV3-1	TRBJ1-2	TGTGCCAGCAGCCAAGACCCGGTAGTCTATGGCTACACCTTC	CASSQDPVVYGYTF
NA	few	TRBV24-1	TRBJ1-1	TGTGCCACCAGGAGGGCGACAGATTCTGAAGCTTTCTTT	CATRRATDSEAFF
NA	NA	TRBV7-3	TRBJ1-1	TGTACCAGCAGCTTATCGGGGAACACTGAAGCTTTCTTT	CTSSLSGNTEAFF
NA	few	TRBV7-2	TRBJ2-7	TGTGCCAGCAGCAAAATAGGTCCCGAGCAGTACTTC	CASSKIGPEQYF
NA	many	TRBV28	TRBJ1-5	TGTGCCAGCAGTCTGGAAGACCAGCCCCAGCATTTT	CASSLEDQPQHF
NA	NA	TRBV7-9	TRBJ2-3	TGTGCCAGCAGCCAAGGAGTGGCAGATACGCAGTATTTT	CASSQGVADTQYF
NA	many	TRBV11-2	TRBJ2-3	TGTGCCAGCAGCGTTAGCGGAGCTAGCACAGATACGCAGTATTTT	CASSVSGASTDTQYF
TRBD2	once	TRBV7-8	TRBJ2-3	TGTGCCAGCAGCTCAGGGACTAGCGGGACGAATACGCAGTATTTT	CASSSGTSGTNTQYF
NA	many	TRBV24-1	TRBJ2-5	TGTGCCACCAGCCCGGACTACCTCGGGGAGACCCAGTACTTC	CATSPDYLGETQYF
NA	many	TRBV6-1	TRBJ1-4	TGTGCCAGCAGTTACAGGGAGGGCGAAAAACTGTTTTTT	CASSYREGEKLFF
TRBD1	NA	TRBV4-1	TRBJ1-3	TGCGCCAGCAGCCAAGGATTCACTGGACAGGGCTCTGGAAACACCATATATTTT	CASSQGFTGQGSGNTIYF
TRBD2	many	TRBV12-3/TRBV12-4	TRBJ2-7	TGTGCCAGCAGTCCCCCAAGGAGCGGGAGCCCACTCAAGCAGTACTTC	CASSPPRSGSPLKQYF
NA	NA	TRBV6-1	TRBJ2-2	TGTGCCAGCAGCTGGGACGGTACAACAGGGTCCGGGGAGCTGTTTTTT	CASSWDGTTGSGELFF
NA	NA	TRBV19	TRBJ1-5	TGTGCCGGAGGGGACCAGCCCCAGCATTTT	CAGGDQPQHF
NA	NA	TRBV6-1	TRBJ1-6	TGTGCCAGCAGTCCCGCTCTTGGAGCTAATTCACCCCTCCACTTT	CASSPALGANSPLHF
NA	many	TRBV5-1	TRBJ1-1	TGCGCCAGCAGCTTGACAACTAACACTGAAGCTTTCTTT	CASSLTTNTEAFF
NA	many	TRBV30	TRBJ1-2	TGTGCCTGGAGGTTCAGGGACACACGCCACGAAGGCTACACCTTC	CAWRFRDTRHEGYTF
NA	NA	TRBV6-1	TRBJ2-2	TGTGCCAGCAGTGAAGGGACAGCCGGGGAGCTGTTTTTT	CASSEGTAGELFF
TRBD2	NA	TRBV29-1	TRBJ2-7	TGCAGCGTTGGTCTAGCGGGCTGGCAGTACTTC	CSVGLAGWQYF
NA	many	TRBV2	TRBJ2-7	TGTGCCAGCAGTGAAGCGTTATTGGGATCGAACTACGAGCAGTACTTC	CASSEALLGSNYEQYF
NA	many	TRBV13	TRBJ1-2	TGTGCCAGCAGCTTATCCGTCAGCTACTACTATGGCTACACCTTC	CASSLSVSYYYGYTF
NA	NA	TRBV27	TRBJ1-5	TGTGCCAGCAGTTTCAGGGCGAGGAATCAGCCCCAGCATTTT	CASSFRARNQPQHF
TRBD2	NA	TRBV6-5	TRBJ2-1	TGTGCCAGCAGTTACTGGACTAGCGGGACCTACAATGAGCAGTTCTTC	CASSYWTSGTYNEQFF
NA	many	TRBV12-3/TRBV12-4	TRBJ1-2	TGTGCCAGCAGTTTACAGGGGATGGGTGGTGGCTACACCTTC	CASSLQGMGGGYTF
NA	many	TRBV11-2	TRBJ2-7	TGTGCCAGCAGCCCAGAGGTCACTTACGAGCAGTACTTC	CASSPEVTYEQYF
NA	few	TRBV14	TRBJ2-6	TGTGCCAGCAGCAGATACAGTTCTGGGGCCAACGTCCTGACTTTC	CASSRYSSGANVLTF
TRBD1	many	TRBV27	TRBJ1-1	TGTGCCAGCAGCCTCAGTGACAGGGGAGGGACTTTCTTT	CASSLSDRGGTFF
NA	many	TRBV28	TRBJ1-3	TGTGCCAGCAGTTCAGGCAGACCCTCTGGAAACACCATATATTTT	CASSSGRPSGNTIYF
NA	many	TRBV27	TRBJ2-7	TGTGCCAGCAGTCCCTCCGGGTCCTTCTACGAGCAGTACTTC	CASSPSGSFYEQYF
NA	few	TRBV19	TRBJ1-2	TGTGCCAGTAGTACCCTGGAGGGTTTGAGCTATGGCTACACCTTC	CASSTLEGLSYGYTF
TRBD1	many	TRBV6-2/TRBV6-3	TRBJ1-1	TGTGCCAGCAGAGAGGGACAGTGGACTGAAGCTTTCTTT	CASREGQWTEAFF
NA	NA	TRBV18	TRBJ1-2	TGTGCCAGCTCACCACCGTGGTCGGGGACTAATGGCTACACCTTC	CASSPPWSGTNGYTF
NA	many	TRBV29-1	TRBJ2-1	TGCAGCGTTAGGGTCGGCAATGAGCAGTTCTTC	CSVRVGNEQFF
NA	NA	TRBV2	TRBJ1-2	TGTGCCAGCGGCGAAGATCATAGCGGCTACACCTTC	CASGEDHSGYTF
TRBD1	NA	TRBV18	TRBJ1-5	TGTGCCAGCTCACCATCAACAGGGGGCACCAATCAGCCCCAGCATTTT	CASSPSTGGTNQPQHF
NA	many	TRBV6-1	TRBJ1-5	TGTGCCAGCAAGCTCGACCTGGGACATGACTCGGGAAGCAATCAGCCCCAGCATTTT	CASKLDLGHDSGSNQPQHF
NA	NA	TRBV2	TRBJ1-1	TGTGCCAGCACCCCCCACGGACGGCGTAACACTGAAGCTTTCTTT	CASTPHGRRNTEAFF
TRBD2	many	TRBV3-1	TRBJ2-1	TGTGCCAGCAGCCAAGCTGGACTAGCATCGAATGAGCAGTTCTTC	CASSQAGLASNEQFF
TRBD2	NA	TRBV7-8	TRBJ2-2	TGTGCCAGCAGCTTGATCTCAGCGGGACTAGGGGAGCTGTTTTTT	CASSLISAGLGELFF
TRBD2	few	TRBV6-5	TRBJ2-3	TGTGCCAGCAGTTACCCAACCAGACTAGCGGGAGTCCCAGATACGCAGTATTTT	CASSYPTRLAGVPDTQYF
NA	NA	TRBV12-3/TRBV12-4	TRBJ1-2	TGTGCCAGCATCGGAGGTCAATCTAACTATGGCTACACCTTC	CASIGGQSNYGYTF
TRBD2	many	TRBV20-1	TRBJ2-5	TGCAGTGCTAGACCAGCGGGAGCCAGCCGTGTGGAGACCCAGTACTTC	CSARPAGASRVETQYF
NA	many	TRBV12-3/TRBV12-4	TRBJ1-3	TGTGCCAGCAGCCTAGGGACGCGGATCTCTGGAAACACCATATATTTT	CASSLGTRISGNTIYF
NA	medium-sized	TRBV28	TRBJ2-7	TGTGCCAGCAGTTTATTAGCGGAGACCTACGAGCAGTACTTC	CASSLLAETYEQYF
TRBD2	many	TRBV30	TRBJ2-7	TGTGCCTGGCGACTAGCGGGGAGCTCCTACGAGCAGTACTTC	CAWRLAGSSYEQYF
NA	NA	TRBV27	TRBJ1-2	TGTGCCAGCAGCCCCTCGGGCACCTATGGCTACACCTTC	CASSPSGTYGYTF
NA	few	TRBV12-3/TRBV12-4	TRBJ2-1	TGTGCCAGCTCATTTGGGGATGGCTACAATGAGCAGTTCTTC	CASSFGDGYNEQFF
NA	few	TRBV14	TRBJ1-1	TGTGCCAGCATCGGGGGCAAGGATGAAGCTTTCTTT	CASIGGKDEAFF
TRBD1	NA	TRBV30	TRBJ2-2	TGTGCCGGGACAGCGAACACCGGGGAGCTGTTTTTT	CAGTANTGELFF
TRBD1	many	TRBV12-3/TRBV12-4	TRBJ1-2	TGTGCCAGCAGTTTCCAGGGGGCCTCCAACTATGGCTACACCTTC	CASSFQGASNYGYTF
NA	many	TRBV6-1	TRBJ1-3	TGTGCCAGCAGTTACACTACAGGGGGAAACACCATATATTTT	CASSYTTGGNTIYF
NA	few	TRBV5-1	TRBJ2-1	TGCGCCAGCAGCCCCGCCCAGGGAGTCTACAATGAGCAGTTCTTC	CASSPAQGVYNEQFF
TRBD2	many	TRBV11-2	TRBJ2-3	TGTGCCAGCAGCTTAGTAGGAGCGGGAGTGCTAGATACGCAGTATTTT	CASSLVGAGVLDTQYF
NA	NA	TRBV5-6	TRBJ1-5	TGTGCCAGCAGCTTCATTGGGGATAGCAATCAGCCCCAGCATTTT	CASSFIGDSNQPQHF
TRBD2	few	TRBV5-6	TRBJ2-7	TGTGCCAGCAGCTTGGGGGGTAGCGGGAGCTACGAGCAGTACTTC	CASSLGGSGSYEQYF